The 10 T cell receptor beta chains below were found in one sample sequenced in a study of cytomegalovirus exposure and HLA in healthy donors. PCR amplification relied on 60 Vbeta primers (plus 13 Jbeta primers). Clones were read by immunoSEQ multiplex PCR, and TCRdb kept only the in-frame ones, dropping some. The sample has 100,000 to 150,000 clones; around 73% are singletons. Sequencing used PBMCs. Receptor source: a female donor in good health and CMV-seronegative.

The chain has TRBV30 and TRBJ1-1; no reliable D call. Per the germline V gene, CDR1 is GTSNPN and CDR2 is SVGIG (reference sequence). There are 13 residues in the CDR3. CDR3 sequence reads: CASCRNLNTEAFF. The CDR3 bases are TGTGCTTCTTGTAGAAACTTGAACACTGAAGCTTTCTTT.

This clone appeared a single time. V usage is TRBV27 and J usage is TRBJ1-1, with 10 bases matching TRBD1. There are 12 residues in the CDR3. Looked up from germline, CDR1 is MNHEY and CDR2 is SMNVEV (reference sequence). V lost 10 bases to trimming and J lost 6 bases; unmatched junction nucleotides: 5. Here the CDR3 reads CATSDRGSEAFF. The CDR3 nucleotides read TGTGCCACCTCGGACAGGGGGTCTGAAGCTTTCTTT.

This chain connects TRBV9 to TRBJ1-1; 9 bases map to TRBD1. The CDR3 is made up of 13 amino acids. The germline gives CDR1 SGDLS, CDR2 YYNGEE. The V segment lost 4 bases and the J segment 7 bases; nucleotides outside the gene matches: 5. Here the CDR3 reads CASSSRDRDEAFF. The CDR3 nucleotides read TGTGCCAGCAGCTCCCGGGACAGGGATGAAGCTTTCTTT.

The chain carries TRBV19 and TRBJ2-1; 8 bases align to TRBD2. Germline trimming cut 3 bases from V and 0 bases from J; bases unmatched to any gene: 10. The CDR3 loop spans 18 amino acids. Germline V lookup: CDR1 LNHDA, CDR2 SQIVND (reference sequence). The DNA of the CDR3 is TGTGCCAGTAGTATGGGGCGGAAGCGGGGGAGCTCCTACAATGAGCAGTTCTTC. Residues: CASSMGRKRGSSYNEQFF.

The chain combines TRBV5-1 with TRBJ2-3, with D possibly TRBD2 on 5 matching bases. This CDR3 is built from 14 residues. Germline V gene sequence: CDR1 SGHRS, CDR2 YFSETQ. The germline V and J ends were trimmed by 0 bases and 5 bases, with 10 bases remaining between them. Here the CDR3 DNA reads TGCGCCAGCAGCTTGGAGGGTCGGGAAGATACGCAGTATTTT. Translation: CASSLEGREDTQYF.

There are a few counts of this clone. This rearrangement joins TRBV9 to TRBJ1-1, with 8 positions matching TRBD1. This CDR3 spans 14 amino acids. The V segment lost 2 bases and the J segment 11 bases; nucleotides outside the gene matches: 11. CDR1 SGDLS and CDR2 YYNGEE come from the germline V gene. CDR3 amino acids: CASSVDRASPLAFF. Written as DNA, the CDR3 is TGTGCCAGCAGCGTGGACAGGGCTTCCCCACTGGCTTTCTTT.

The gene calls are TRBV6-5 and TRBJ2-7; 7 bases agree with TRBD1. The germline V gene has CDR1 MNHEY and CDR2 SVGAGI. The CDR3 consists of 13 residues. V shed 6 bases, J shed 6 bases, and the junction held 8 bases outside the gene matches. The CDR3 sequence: CASRQTGPSEQYF. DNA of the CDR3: TGTGCCAGCAGGCAGACAGGGCCGAGCGAGCAGTACTTC.

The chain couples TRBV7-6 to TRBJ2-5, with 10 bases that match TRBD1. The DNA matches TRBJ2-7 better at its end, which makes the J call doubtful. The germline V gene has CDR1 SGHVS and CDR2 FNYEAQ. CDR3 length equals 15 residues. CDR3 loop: CASSLADRGLGEQYF. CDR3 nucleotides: TGTGCCAGCAGCTTAGCTGACAGGGGGCTAGGCGAGCAGTACTTC.

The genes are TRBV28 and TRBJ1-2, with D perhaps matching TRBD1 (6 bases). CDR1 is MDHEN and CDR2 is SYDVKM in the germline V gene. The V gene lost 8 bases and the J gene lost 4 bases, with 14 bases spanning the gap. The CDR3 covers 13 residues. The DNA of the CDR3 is TGTGCCAGCGACAGGAACGTAGGCTATGGCTACACCTTC. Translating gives CASDRNVGYGYTF.

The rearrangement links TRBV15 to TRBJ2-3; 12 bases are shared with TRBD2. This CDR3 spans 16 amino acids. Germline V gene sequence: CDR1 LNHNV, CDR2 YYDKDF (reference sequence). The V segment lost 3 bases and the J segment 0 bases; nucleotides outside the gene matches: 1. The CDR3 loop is CATSSGTSGSTDTQYF. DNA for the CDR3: TGTGCCACCAGCAGTGGGACTAGCGGGAGCACAGATACGCAGTATTTT.